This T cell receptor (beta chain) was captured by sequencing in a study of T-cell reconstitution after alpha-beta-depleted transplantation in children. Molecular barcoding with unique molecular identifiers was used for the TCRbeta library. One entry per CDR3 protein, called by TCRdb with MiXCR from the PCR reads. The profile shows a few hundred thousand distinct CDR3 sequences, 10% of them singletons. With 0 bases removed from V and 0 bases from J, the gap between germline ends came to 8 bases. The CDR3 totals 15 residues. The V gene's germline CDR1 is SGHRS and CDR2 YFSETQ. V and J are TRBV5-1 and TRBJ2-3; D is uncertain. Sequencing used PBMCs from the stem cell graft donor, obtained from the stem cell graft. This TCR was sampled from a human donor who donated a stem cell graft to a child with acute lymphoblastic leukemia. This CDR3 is CASSLEMPSTDTQYF. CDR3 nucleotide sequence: TGCGCCAGCAGCTTGGAGATGCCTAGCACAGATACGCAGTATTTT.